The clone carrying this TCR beta chain has ten or more counts. Using RNA transcripts, the TCR beta CDR3 regions were amplified. HTBI-primed RT-PCR formed the first round, and a multiplex PCR formed the second. TCRdb passed the multiplex PCR reads through MiXCR, listing each CDR3 protein once. This sample has about 620,000 distinct CDR3 sequences, with about 20% found just once. The sample belongs to a study of Graves' ophthalmopathy and Graves' hyperthyroidism. Trimming removed 0 bases from V and 1 base from J, with 9 bases in between. Germline CDR1 MNHEY, CDR2 SVGEGT. CDR3 size: 15 residues. The receptor was isolated from a woman aged 18-29 years with stable Graves' hyperthyroidism. Some clones in this sample may be carry-over from other donors' samples. The sequencing input was peripheral blood. The chain combines TRBV6-2 or TRBV6-3 with TRBJ1-2, with a weak D call TRBD1 (5 bases). DNA of the CDR3: TGTGCCAGCAGTTACTCATTGACAGTTAACTATGGCTACACCTTC. Translated: CASSYSLTVNYGYTF.